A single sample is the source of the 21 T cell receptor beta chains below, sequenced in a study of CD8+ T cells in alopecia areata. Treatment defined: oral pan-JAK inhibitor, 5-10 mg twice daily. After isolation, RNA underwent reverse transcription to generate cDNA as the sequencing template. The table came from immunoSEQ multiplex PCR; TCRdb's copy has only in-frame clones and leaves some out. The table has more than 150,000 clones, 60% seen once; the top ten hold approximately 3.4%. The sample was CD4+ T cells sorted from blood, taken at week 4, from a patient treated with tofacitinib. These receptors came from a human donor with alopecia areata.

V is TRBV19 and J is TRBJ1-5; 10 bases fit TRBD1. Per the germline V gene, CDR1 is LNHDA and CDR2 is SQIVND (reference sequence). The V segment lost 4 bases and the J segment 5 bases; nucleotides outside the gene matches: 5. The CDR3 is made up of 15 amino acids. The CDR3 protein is CASSTGQGRYQPQHF. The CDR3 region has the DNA TGTGCCAGTAGTACGGGACAGGGGAGGTATCAGCCCCAGCATTTT.

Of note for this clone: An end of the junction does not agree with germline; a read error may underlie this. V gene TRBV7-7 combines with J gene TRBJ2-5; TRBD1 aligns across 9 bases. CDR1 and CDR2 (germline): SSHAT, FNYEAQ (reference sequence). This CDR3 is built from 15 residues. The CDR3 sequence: CASSFSSGTGETQYF. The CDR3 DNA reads TGTGCTAGCAGCTTTTCCTCGGGGACAGGGGAGACCCAGTACTTC.

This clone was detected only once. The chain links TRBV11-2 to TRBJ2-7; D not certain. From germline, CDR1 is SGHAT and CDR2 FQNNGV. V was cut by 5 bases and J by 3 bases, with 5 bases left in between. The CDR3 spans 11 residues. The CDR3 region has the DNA TGTGCCAGCAGCCCAGACTACGAGCAGTACTTC. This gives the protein CASSPDYEQYF.

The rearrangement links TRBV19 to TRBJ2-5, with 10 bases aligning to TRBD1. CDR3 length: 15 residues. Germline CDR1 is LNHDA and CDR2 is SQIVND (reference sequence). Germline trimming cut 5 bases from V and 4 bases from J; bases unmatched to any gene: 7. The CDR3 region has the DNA TGTGCCAGTAGTCTTGGGACAGGGGACGGAGAGACCCAGTACTTC. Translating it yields CASSLGTGDGETQYF.

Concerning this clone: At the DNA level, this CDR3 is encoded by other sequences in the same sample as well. CDR3 sequence (DNA): TGCAGCGTCCGGACGGGGCAAGAGACCCAGTACTTC. Its protein is CSVRTGQETQYF. The rearrangement joins TRBV29-1 to TRBJ2-5; D is possibly TRBD2 (5 bases). Germline loops: CDR1 SQVTM, CDR2 ANQGSEA. The CDR3 extends over 12 amino acids. Trimming pared 6 bases from V and 2 bases from J, leaving 10 bases between. Complete variable domain (other parts from reference TRBV29-1 and TRBJ2-5): SAVISQKPSRDICQRGTSLTIQCQVDSQVTMMFWYRQQPGQSLTLIATANQGSEATYESGFVIDKFPISRPNLTFSTLTVSNMSPEDSSIYLCSVRTGQETQYFGPGTRLLVL.

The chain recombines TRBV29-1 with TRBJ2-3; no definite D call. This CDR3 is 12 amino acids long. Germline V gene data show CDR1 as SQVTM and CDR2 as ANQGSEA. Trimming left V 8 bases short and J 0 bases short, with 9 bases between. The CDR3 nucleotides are TGCAGCTCTGATACTAGCACAGATACGCAGTATTTT. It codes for CSSDTSTDTQYF.

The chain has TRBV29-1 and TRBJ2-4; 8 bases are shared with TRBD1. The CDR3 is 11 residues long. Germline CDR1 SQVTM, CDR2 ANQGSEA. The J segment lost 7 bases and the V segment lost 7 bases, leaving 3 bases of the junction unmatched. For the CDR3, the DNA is TGCAGCGCAAGACAGGGGAACATTCAGTACTTC. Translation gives CSARQGNIQYF.

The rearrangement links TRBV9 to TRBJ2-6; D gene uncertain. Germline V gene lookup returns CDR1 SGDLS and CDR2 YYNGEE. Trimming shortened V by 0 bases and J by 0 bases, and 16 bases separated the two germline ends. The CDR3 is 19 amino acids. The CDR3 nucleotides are TGTGCCAGCAGCGTAGGGAACCTGAAAGTCTCCTCTGGGGCCAACGTCCTGACTTTC. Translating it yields CASSVGNLKVSSGANVLTF.

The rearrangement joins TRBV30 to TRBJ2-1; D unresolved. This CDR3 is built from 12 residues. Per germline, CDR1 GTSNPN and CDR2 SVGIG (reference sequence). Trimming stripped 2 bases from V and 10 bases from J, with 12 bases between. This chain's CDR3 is CAWSPGPPEQFF. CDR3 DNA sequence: TGTGCCTGGAGTCCAGGACCTCCAGAGCAGTTCTTC.

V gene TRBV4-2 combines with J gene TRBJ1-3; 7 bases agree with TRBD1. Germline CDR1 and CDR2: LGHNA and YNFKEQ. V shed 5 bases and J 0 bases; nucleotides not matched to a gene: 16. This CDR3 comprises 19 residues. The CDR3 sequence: CASSKRRQGGRSSGNTIYF. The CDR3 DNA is TGTGCCAGCAGCAAAAGAAGACAAGGGGGCAGGAGCTCTGGAAACACCATATATTTT.

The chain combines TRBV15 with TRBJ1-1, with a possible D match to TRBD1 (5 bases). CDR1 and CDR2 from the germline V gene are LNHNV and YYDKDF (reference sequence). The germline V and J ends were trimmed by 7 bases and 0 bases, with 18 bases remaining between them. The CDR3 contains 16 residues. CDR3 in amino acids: CATTPGGFYMNTEAFF. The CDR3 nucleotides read TGTGCCACCACCCCGGGGGGTTTCTACATGAACACTGAAGCTTTCTTT.

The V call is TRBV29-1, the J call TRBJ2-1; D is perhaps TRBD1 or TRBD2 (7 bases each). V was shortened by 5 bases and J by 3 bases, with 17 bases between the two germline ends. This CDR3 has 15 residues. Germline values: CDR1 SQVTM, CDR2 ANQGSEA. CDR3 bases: TGCAGCGTTCAGGGGGGGGCCAAACACTACAATGAGCAGTTCTTC. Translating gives CSVQGGAKHYNEQFF.

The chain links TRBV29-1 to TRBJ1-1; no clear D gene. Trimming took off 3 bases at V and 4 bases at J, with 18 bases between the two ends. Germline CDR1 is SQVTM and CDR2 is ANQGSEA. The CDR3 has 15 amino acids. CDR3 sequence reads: CSVDNLVYEGTEAFF. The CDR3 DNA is TGCAGCGTTGATAATTTAGTGTACGAGGGCACTGAAGCTTTCTTT.

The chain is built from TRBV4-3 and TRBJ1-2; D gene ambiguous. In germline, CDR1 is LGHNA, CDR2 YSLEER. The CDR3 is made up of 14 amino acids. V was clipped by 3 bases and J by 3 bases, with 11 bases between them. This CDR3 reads CASSQEMTDYGYTF. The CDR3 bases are TGCGCCAGCAGCCAGGAGATGACCGACTATGGCTACACCTTC.

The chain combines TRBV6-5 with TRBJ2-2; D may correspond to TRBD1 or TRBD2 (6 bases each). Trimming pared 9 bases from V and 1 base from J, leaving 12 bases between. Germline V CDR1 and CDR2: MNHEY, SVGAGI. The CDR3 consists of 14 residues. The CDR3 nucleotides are TGTGCCAGACCTGGGGGGCTGAACACCGGGGAGCTGTTTTTT. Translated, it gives CARPGGLNTGELFF.

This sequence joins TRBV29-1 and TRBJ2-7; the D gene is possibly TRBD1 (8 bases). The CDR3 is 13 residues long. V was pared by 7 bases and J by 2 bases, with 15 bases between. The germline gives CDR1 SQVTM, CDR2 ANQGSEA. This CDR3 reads CSGGQGGPYEQYF. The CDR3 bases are TGCAGCGGAGGACAGGGAGGGCCCTACGAGCAGTACTTC.

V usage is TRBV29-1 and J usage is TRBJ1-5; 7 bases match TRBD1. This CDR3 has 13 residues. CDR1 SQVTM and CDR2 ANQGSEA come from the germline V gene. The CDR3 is CSVKGAGGQPQHF. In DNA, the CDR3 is TGCAGTGTCAAGGGGGCAGGGGGTCAGCCCCAGCATTTT.

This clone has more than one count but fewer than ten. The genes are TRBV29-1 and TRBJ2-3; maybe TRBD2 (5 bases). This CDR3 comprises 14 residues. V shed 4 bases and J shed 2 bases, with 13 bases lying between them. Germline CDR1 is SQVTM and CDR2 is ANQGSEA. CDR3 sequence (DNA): TGCAGCGTTGCGGGGAAAACAACCACAGATACGCAGTATTTT. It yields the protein CSVAGKTTTDTQYF.

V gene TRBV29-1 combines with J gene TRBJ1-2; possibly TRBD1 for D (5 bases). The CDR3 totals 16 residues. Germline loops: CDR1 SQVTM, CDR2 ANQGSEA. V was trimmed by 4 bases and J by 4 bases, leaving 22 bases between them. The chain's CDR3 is CSVAPRGGAVLYGYTF. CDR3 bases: TGCAGCGTTGCCCCACGGGGAGGGGCCGTGCTCTATGGCTACACCTTC.

The CDR3 reads CASSPLYEQYF. The CDR3 nucleotides are TGTGCCAGCAGTCCTCTCTACGAGCAGTACTTC. The rearrangement uses TRBV25-1 and TRBJ2-7; D not resolved. The CDR3 loop spans 11 amino acids. Germline V gene data show CDR1 as MGHDK and CDR2 as SYGVNS. V was trimmed by 5 bases and J by 3 bases, leaving 5 bases between them.

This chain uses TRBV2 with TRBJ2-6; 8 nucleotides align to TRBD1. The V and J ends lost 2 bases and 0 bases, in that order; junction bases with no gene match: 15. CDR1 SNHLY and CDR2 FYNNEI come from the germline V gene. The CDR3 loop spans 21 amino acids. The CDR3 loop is CASSESGGGFGTLSGANVLTF. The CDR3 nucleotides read TGTGCCAGCAGTGAATCAGGGGGCGGCTTCGGGACCCTCTCTGGGGCCAACGTCCTGACTTTC.